This TCR beta chain was recovered during a study of cytomegalovirus exposure and HLA in healthy donors. Primers included in the PCR were 60 Vbeta and 13 Jbeta primers. Here immunoSEQ multiplex PCR was the method, and the copy in TCRdb shows in-frame clones only, minus some. The sample carries approximately 150,000 clones, around three quarters recorded once. Comments on this clone: Its target is unknown.

The CDR3 is 15 residues long. With 6 bases removed from V and 3 bases from J, the gap between germline ends came to 15 bases. Points from the study as a whole: Within an earlier analysis, most TCR beta V segments proved productive either about 90% or about 30% of the time. V- and J-gene trimming in TCR beta was tied to a missense DCLRE1C variant by an analysis performed later.

The sequenced sample was PBMCs. This TCR came from a woman aged 40 to 50 in good health and CMV-seropositive. The J gene is TRBJ1-5, the V gene TRBV23-1; the D gene is possibly TRBD1 (5 bases). TRBV23-1 is filed as an ORF, its function uncertain. The CDR3 DNA reads TGCGCCAGCAGGCCACGGGGGAGGGTCAATCAGCCCCAGCATTTT. It specifies CASRPRGRVNQPQHF.